The 8 T cell receptor beta chains given below trace back to one sample, sequenced in a study of blood T cell repertoires in COVID-19. Produced via immunoSEQ multiplex PCR; TCRdb's table is partial and in-frame only. The table includes about 68,000 clones, about 90% detected once. Input material: peripheral blood. The source is a human donor in a cohort sampled during active COVID-19.

J is TRBJ1-1 and V is TRBV2, with a possible D match to TRBD1 (5 bases). The CDR3 contains 13 residues. Trimming removed 6 bases from V and 3 bases from J, with 11 bases in between. Germline V gene lookup returns CDR1 SNHLY and CDR2 FYNNEI. CDR3 amino acids: CASRGLVHTEAFF. CDR3 sequence (DNA): TGTGCCAGCAGGGGGCTGGTGCACACTGAAGCTTTCTTT.

The chain uses TRBV28 and TRBJ2-7, with TRBD2 identical over 9 bases. CDR1 MDHEN and CDR2 SYDVKM come from the germline V gene. This CDR3 region has 15 residues. V gave up 8 bases and J gave up 3 bases; unmatched junction bases: 11. Here the CDR3 reads CASQTAGGPSYEQYF. The DNA for the CDR3 is TGTGCCAGCCAAACCGCGGGAGGGCCTAGCTACGAGCAGTACTTC.

V usage is TRBV6-1 and J usage is TRBJ1-2; no clear D. CDR1 and CDR2 from the germline V gene are MNHNS and SASEGT. There are 17 residues in the CDR3. Trimming stripped 2 bases from V and 3 bases from J, with 19 bases between. The CDR3 is CASSEFSLGGSDYGYTF. CDR3 DNA sequence: TGTGCCAGCAGTGAATTTTCCTTAGGTGGGAGCGACTATGGCTACACCTTC.

The V gene is TRBV12-3 or TRBV12-4, the J gene TRBJ1-1; D remains ambiguous. The CDR3 loop spans 8 amino acids. Trimming removed 8 bases from V and 9 bases from J, with 4 bases in between. CDR3 sequence (DNA): TGTGCCAGCGGGCAAGCTTTCTTT. Protein product: CASGQAFF.

The chain uses TRBV18 and TRBJ2-1; 7 nucleotides align to TRBD1. This CDR3 has 14 residues. The junction had 2 bases not matched to a gene; V was cut back by 4 bases and J by 2 bases. Germline V CDR1 and CDR2: KGHSH, LQKENI. The DNA of the CDR3 is TGTGCCAGCTCACTAACAGGGGCCTACAATGAGCAGTTCTTC. It is translated as CASSLTGAYNEQFF.

The chain couples TRBV7-2 to TRBJ1-1; D is perhaps TRBD1 (6 bases). This CDR3 has 16 amino acids. The V gene lost 2 bases and the J gene lost 0 bases, with 13 bases spanning the gap. Germline CDR1 is SGHTA and CDR2 is FQGNSA. DNA for the CDR3: TGTGCCAGCAGCTTATCCGGGACAAGTATGAACACTGAAGCTTTCTTT. This codes for CASSLSGTSMNTEAFF.

Points on this clone: The identical CDR3 is also encoded by other nucleotide sequences in the sample. The V call is TRBV19, the J call TRBJ2-1; 11 bases map to TRBD1. The CDR3 extends over 14 amino acids. Germline trimming cut 5 bases from V and 3 bases from J; bases unmatched to any gene: 0. Germline values: CDR1 LNHDA, CDR2 SQIVND (reference sequence). The CDR3 region is CASSGTGGYNEQFF. The DNA for the CDR3 is TGTGCCAGTAGTGGGACAGGGGGCTACAATGAGCAGTTCTTC.

V is TRBV27 and J is TRBJ1-6, with 7 bases lining up with TRBD1. The germline gives CDR1 MNHEY, CDR2 SMNVEV (reference sequence). The V gene end was trimmed by 3 bases and the J gene end by 7 bases; junction bases not matched to a gene: 9. The CDR3 totals 16 residues. The CDR3 protein is CASSFYGQVGNSPLHF. CDR3 DNA: TGTGCCAGCAGTTTTTATGGACAGGTGGGGAATTCACCCCTCCACTTT.